These T cell receptor beta chains were read from a single sample in a study of low-dose radiotherapy and immunotherapy resistance in tumors. TCRdb recomputed calls from the reads with MiXCR, one row per CDR3 protein. The sample lists over 65,000 distinct CDR3 sequences, over 15% occurring once. The sequenced sample was PBMCs, obtained before treatment. Receptors originate from a male donor with prostate cancer. The CDR3 runs from the conserved cysteine through the conserved F or W. The D gene is left open where the match is weak. A row's size may be missing; if present it is once, few, many or a size class.

size	D	V	J	CDR3	DNA
many	-	TRBV15	TRBJ1-1	CATSRDQTEAFF	TGTGCCACCAGCAGAGATCAGACTGAAGCTTTCTTT
many	-	TRBV7-9	TRBJ2-5	CASSFGDFRRGGTQYF	TGTGCCAGCAGCTTTGGGGATTTCCGCCGAGGGGGGACCCAGTACTTC
many	TRBD2	TRBV7-9	TRBJ2-7	CASSARDSGLAGPLYEQYF	TGTGCCAGCAGCGCCCGGGACAGCGGACTAGCGGGGCCCCTCTACGAGCAGTACTTC
-	TRBD2	TRBV5-1	TRBJ2-7	CASSPVGASGGYEQYF	TGCGCCAGCAGTCCTGTGGGAGCTAGCGGGGGCTACGAGCAGTACTTC
many	TRBD2	TRBV5-1	TRBJ2-1	CASSWSGGPYNEQFF	TGCGCCAGCAGCTGGAGCGGGGGCCCTTACAATGAGCAGTTCTTC
many	TRBD2	TRBV7-2	TRBJ2-5	CASSYIRGGWETQYF	TGTGCCAGCAGCTATATTCGGGGGGGCTGGGAGACCCAGTACTTC
many	-	TRBV4-1	TRBJ2-5	CASSPGAWETQYF	TGCGCCAGCAGCCCCGGGGCCTGGGAGACCCAGTACTTC
few	-	TRBV28	TRBJ1-5	CASSTVSPQHF	TGTGCCAGCAGTACCGTAAGTCCCCAGCATTTT
many	-	TRBV20-1	TRBJ2-7	CSARFGSYEQYF	TGCAGTGCTAGATTCGGGTCCTACGAGCAGTACTTC
many	TRBD2	TRBV5-5	TRBJ2-2	CASSLVHLRDYETGELFF	TGTGCCAGCAGCTTGGTTCACTTAAGGGACTACGAGACGGGGGAGCTGTTTTTT
many	TRBD1	TRBV27	TRBJ1-2	CASSSGTGSASYTF	TGTGCCAGCAGCTCCGGGACAGGGTCGGCTAGCTACACCTTC
few	TRBD2	TRBV2	TRBJ2-2	CASSSPGEGPNTGELFF	TGTGCCAGCAGTTCCCCGGGGGAGGGACCGAACACCGGGGAGCTGTTTTTT
many	-	TRBV11-2	TRBJ2-7	CASSFAGSSYEQYF	TGTGCCAGCAGCTTCGCAGGGAGTTCCTACGAGCAGTACTTC
many	TRBD1	TRBV7-9	TRBJ1-1	CASSTYRDRDTEAFF	TGTGCCAGCAGCACCTACCGGGACAGGGACACTGAAGCTTTCTTT
many	-	TRBV4-2	TRBJ1-1	CASSQDWGTEAFF	TGTGCCAGCAGCCAAGATTGGGGCACTGAAGCTTTCTTT
many	TRBD2	TRBV20-1	TRBJ2-4	CSANDRTSGGGLAKNIQYF	TGCAGTGCCAACGATCGGACTAGCGGGGGCGGGCTAGCCAAAAACATTCAGTACTTC
many	-	TRBV4-1	TRBJ1-1	CASSQEGLPNTEAFF	TGCGCCAGCAGCCAAGAGGGGCTCCCGAACACTGAAGCTTTCTTT
many	-	TRBV5-6	TRBJ2-7	CASSLVGEREQYF	TGTGCCAGCAGCTTGGTGGGGGAGCGCGAGCAGTACTTC
many	-	TRBV14	TRBJ2-3	CASSQLAGSTDTQYF	TGTGCCAGCAGCCAACTAGCTGGGAGCACAGATACGCAGTATTTT
many	-	TRBV19	TRBJ2-1	CASTGPSESYNEQFF	TGTGCCAGTACTGGACCCTCAGAGTCCTACAATGAGCAGTTCTTC
many	-	TRBV14	TRBJ1-1	CASSQDRGGRGTEAFF	TGTGCCAGCAGCCAAGACAGGGGAGGTCGCGGCACTGAAGCTTTCTTT
many	TRBD2	TRBV2	TRBJ2-1	CASSESSGDYNEQFF	TGTGCCAGCAGTGAATCTAGCGGGGACTACAATGAGCAGTTCTTC
once	TRBD1	TRBV29-1	TRBJ1-4	CSVEVADREPRVEKLFF	TGCAGCGTTGAAGTCGCGGACAGGGAGCCTCGAGTGGAAAAACTGTTTTTT
many	TRBD1	TRBV3-1	TRBJ2-1	CASSQVSNRGSYNEQFF	TGTGCCAGCAGCCAAGTTTCGAACAGGGGGTCCTACAATGAGCAGTTCTTC
few	-	TRBV5-6	TRBJ2-7	CASSLGGSEQYF	TGTGCCAGCAGCTTGGGGGGGAGCGAGCAGTACTTC
many	TRBD1	TRBV11-2	TRBJ1-3	CASSFGQGYSGNTIYF	TGTGCCAGCAGCTTTGGACAGGGGTACTCTGGAAACACCATATATTTT
many	-	TRBV30	TRBJ2-2	CAWRLLNTGELFF	TGTGCCTGGAGACTTCTGAACACCGGGGAGCTGTTTTTT
-	TRBD2	TRBV6-1	TRBJ2-1	CASSNRLAGVPGQFF	TGTGCCAGCAGTAACAGACTAGCGGGGGTACCGGGGCAGTTCTTC
many	-	TRBV6-2/TRBV6-3	TRBJ1-1	CASSGRTAEAEAFF	TGTGCCAGCAGTGGACGGACAGCGGAAGCTGAAGCTTTCTTT
many	TRBD1	TRBV24-1	TRBJ2-1	CATSEGQGLFF	TGTGCCACCAGTGAGGGACAGGGTTTGTTCTTC
many	-	TRBV3-1	TRBJ2-5	CASSHRRVESQETQYF	TGTGCCAGCAGCCACAGAAGAGTCGAGAGCCAAGAGACCCAGTACTTC
-	TRBD1	TRBV2	TRBJ1-2	CASTPRTGFDGYTF	TGTGCCAGCACTCCACGGACAGGGTTCGATGGCTACACCTTC
-	TRBD2	TRBV20-1	TRBJ2-3	CSARVPTSGGAGLSPQYF	TGCAGTGCTAGAGTCCCGACTAGCGGGGGGGCAGGTCTCAGCCCGCAGTATTTT
-	-	TRBV28	TRBJ1-5	CASINGGRQPQHF	TGTGCCAGCATTAATGGTGGCAGGCAGCCCCAGCATTTT
many	TRBD1	TRBV18	TRBJ2-3	CASSGTGGRDTQYF	TGTGCCAGCTCAGGGACAGGGGGCCGAGATACGCAGTATTTT
many	TRBD2	TRBV20-1	TRBJ2-1	CSARGFTAGGSGNEQFF	TGCAGTGCTAGAGGTTTTACAGCGGGGGGTTCGGGGAATGAGCAGTTCTTC
many	-	TRBV2	TRBJ2-5	CASSTGSIRETQYF	TGTGCCAGCAGCACGGGAAGTATCCGGGAGACCCAGTACTTC
many	-	TRBV11-2	TRBJ2-1	CASSPPGDEQFF	TGTGCCAGCAGCCCCCCCGGGGATGAGCAGTTCTTC
many	-	TRBV5-1	TRBJ2-5	CASSLDLTQETQYF	TGCGCCAGCAGCTTGGACCTGACCCAAGAGACCCAGTACTTC
many	-	TRBV4-1	TRBJ2-7	CASSQGTVNYEQYF	TGCGCCAGCAGCCAAGGGACGGTGAACTACGAGCAGTACTTC
-	-	TRBV11-2	TRBJ2-2	CASTLLQGTGELFF	TGTGCCAGCACCCTCCTCCAAGGCACCGGGGAGCTGTTTTTT
many	-	TRBV2	TRBJ2-5	CASSPPGWTQETQYF	TGTGCCAGCAGCCCCCCGGGGTGGACCCAAGAGACCCAGTACTTC
-	-	TRBV10-3	TRBJ2-1	CAISANGDNEQFF	TGTGCCATCAGTGCGAACGGGGACAATGAGCAGTTCTTC
-	TRBD2	TRBV3-1	TRBJ2-2	CASSHQGSGESNTGELFF	TGTGCCAGCAGCCACCAGGGTAGCGGGGAATCGAACACCGGGGAGCTGTTTTTT
many	-	TRBV5-4	TRBJ1-2	CASSFWGSSGYTF	TGTGCCAGCAGCTTTTGGGGATCCAGTGGCTACACCTTC
many	-	TRBV11-1	TRBJ2-3	CASSPDSEDTQYF	TGTGCCAGCAGCCCGGACAGTGAAGATACGCAGTATTTT
many	-	TRBV29-1	TRBJ1-1	CSVRFLAVGTEAFF	TGCAGCGTTCGTTTTCTGGCCGTTGGCACTGAAGCTTTCTTT
many	-	TRBV20-1	TRBJ2-3	CSARSASRISTDTQYF	TGCAGTGCTAGGTCGGCTAGCAGGATTAGCACAGATACGCAGTATTTT
many	-	TRBV7-8	TRBJ1-1	CASSFGRTEAFF	TGTGCCAGCAGCTTTGGGAGGACTGAAGCTTTCTTT
many	TRBD1	TRBV7-3	TRBJ2-1	CASSLLQGAYNEQFF	TGTGCCAGCAGCTTACTACAGGGGGCTTACAATGAGCAGTTCTTC
many	-	TRBV12-3/TRBV12-4	TRBJ2-1	CASSLHYSLNEQFF	TGTGCCAGCAGTTTGCACTACTCCCTCAATGAGCAGTTCTTC